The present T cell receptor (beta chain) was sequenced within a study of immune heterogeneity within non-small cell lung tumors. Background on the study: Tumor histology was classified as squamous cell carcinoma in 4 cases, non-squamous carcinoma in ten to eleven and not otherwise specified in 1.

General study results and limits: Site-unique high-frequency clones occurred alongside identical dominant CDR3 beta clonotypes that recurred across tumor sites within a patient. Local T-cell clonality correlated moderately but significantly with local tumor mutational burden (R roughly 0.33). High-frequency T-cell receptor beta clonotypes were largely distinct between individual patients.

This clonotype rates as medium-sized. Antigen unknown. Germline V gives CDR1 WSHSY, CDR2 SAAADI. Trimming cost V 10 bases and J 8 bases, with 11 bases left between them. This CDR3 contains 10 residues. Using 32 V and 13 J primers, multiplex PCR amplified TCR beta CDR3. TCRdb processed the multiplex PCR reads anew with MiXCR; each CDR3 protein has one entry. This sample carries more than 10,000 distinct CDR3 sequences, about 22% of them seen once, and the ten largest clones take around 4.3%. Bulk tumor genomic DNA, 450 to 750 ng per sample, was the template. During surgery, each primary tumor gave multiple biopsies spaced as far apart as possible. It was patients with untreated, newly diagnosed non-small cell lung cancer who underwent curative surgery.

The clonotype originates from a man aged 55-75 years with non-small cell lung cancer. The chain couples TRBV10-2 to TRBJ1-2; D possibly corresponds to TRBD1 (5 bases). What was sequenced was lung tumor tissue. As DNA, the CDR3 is TGCGCCACCGGAAGGGACGGCTACACCTTC. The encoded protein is CATGRDGYTF.